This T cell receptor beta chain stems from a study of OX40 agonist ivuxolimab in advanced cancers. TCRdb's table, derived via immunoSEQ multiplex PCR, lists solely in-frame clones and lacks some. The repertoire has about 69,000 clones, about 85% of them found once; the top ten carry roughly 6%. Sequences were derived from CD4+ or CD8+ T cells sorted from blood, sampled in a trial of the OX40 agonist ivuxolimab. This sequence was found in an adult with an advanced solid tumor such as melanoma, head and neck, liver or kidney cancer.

The DNA for the CDR3 is TGTGCCAGCTCACCAATTGGACTAGCCCTGTCAGAAGAGACCCAGTACTTC. Translation: CASSPIGLALSEETQYF. The genes are TRBV18 and TRBJ2-5, with TRBD2 identical over 8 bases. The germline V gene encodes CDR1 KGHSH and CDR2 LQKENI. The CDR3 has 17 residues. Trimming took 2 bases from V and 3 from J; bases not matched to a gene: 11.